This TCR beta chain was sequenced for a study of shared clonotypes between healthy human individuals (TCRdb year 2020). For context, the study as a whole: The cohort included a few men and two women between 18 and 49 years of age. For each donor, CD4 naive and CD4 memory were each given three plates, CD8 naive was given two plates, and CD8 memory was given one plate. To estimate repertoire size and how much clonotype sharing occurs between individuals, the study deeply sequenced the blood TCR repertoires of about 5 healthy adults. Different laboratories and diverse techniques were used to prepare libraries and sequence TCR repertoires, to increase sequencing depth and limit assay-specific biases. Between about 0.85 and 9.5 billion PBMCs per donor were obtained by leukapheresis.

Taken from the germline V gene, the CDR1 and CDR2 loops are SGDLS and YYNGEE. V sheds 2 bases and J sheds 1 base, leaving 13 bases between their ends. Reading from cysteine to phenylalanine, the CDR3 counts 16 amino acids. Of the read, only the CDR3 DNA is kept; its 48 bases are in frame from base 1. As regards this clone: The target of this receptor is not known. No quality values exist for individual bases; no much larger clone is one base distant.

Beyond this particular receptor, the publication reports: The small number of donors limited the genetic and exposure-history diversity represented. Pairwise subsampling led to the expectation that sequencing depth would affect the degree of clonotype sharing among donors. Estimated clonotype richness was generally larger for naive than for memory subsets. Incomplete sequencing was indicated by rarefaction of sorted-subset datasets, despite the large sequencing depth. Higher generation probabilities were observed for clonotypes shared by all four sorted-subset donors than for non-shared clonotypes. Sampling was limited to blood, and TCR repertoires in tissue likely differ from TCR repertoires in blood. About 4.5% of naive CD4, roughly 3.6% of naive CD8, roughly 2.4% of memory CD4, and around 0.4% of memory CD8 clonotypes were shared across four donors.

TCR CDR3 regions were amplified from genomic DNA by multiplex PCR using the deep immunoSEQ assay. Extracted genomic DNA from each cell subset was spread evenly across all wells of several immunoSEQ 96-well plates, with each plate serving as a replicate. For sorted subsets, about 210 ng of genomic DNA, equivalent to 25,000 to 30,000 T cell genomes, went into each replicate PCR. The purified libraries were quantified using a Qubit 3.0 fluorometer, sized with a Bioanalyzer 2100, and then quantified again using the KAPA Library Quantification kit. Each immunoSEQ 96-well plate was sequenced on its own single-read 150-cycle Illumina NextSeq 550 flow cell. Turning to the authors' computational methods: Because the immunoSEQ output held only junctional sequences and lacked quality scores, the filtering could not match the filtering applied to full-length reads. Sequences were annotated with PyIR, a Python wrapper for IgBLAST v1.9, and V/J genes and CDR3 were assigned using IMGT germline references. Any read was removed if the V/J assignment was weak (E-value above 1e-6), the CDR3 was missing, or the read contained stop codons, out-of-frame junctions, or ambiguous translated residues. V3J clonotypes were defined by identical inferred V gene, J gene, and CDR3 amino acid sequence. Percentage overlap between repertoires was calculated by dividing the number of shared unique clonotypes by the size of the smaller repertoire. Three approaches were used to assess repertoire richness: RTK rarefaction, the Chao1 estimator, and Recon v2.1 estimates of unobserved clonotypes. Generation probabilities for all TCRbeta clonotypes obtained by the gDNA method from a handful of donors were computed using OLGA. TCRdb limited this immuneACCESS table to in-frame rearrangements with V and J called. A share of clones is missing; checked studies link under half to unresolved V genes, and the rest is unexplained. V and J calls and clone size are given by that table; D and trimming were obtained from the DNA. Across this sample there are 2 million to 3 million clones, with 80% to 95% seen only once. The top ten clonotypes cover about 0.38% of the sample.

The donors were healthy, HIV-negative adults who had no recently reported acute infections or vaccinations. Every donor was a Caucasian adult residing in Nashville, Tennessee, USA. CD4+ T cells were enriched by magnetic negative selection; naive cells were then positively selected on CD45RA, and the negative fraction formed the memory subset. After blood collection by leukapheresis, PBMCs were isolated using Ficoll-Histopaque density gradient centrifugation and then cryopreserved in the vapor phase of liquid nitrogen. Analytical flow cytometry was used to check the purity and quantity of every magnetically sorted T cell population. Genomic DNA was isolated from each sorted fraction and quantified by UV absorbance on a Nanodrop 2000c.

The chain was built from TRBV9 and TRBJ2-1, and the D gene may be TRBD1, 5 bases matching. This clonotype originated in a man between 18 and 29 years old in good health. Some clones in this sample may be carry-over from other donors' samples. The sequencing input was naive CD4+ T cells from PBMCs. Explained via the paper, the cell subset or site label denotes: CD45RA+ positively selected. The CDR3 protein: CASSVTPDISYNEQFF. The DNA sequence follows: TGTGCCAGCAGCGTCACACCGGACATTTCCTACAATGAGCAGTTCTTC. When the CDR3 is completed using the reference TRBV9 and TRBJ2-1 genes on either side, the full variable domain is DSGVTQTPKHLITATGQRVTLRCSPRSGDLSVYWYQQSLDQGLQFLIQYYNGEERAKGNILERFSAQQFPDLHSELNLSSLELGDSALYFCASSVTPDISYNEQFFGPGTRLTVL.